This T cell receptor (beta chain) was captured by sequencing in a study of early T cells in non-severe SARS-CoV-2 infection. The CDR3 has 15 amino acids. With 5 bases removed from V and 4 bases from J, the gap between germline ends came to 16 bases. Germline V lookup: CDR1 SGDLS, CDR2 YYNGEE. The table lists this clonotype with a few counts. MiXCR, run by TCRdb on the 5' RACE reads, gives a single entry per CDR3 protein. The sample carries about 64,000 distinct CDR3 sequences, around 11% recorded once. This TCR was recovered from an adult who was a healthcare worker with PCR-confirmed SARS-CoV-2 infection or an uninfected control (not recorded which). The V gene is TRBV9, the J gene TRBJ1-3; D is unclear. This specimen consisted of whole blood, obtained at baseline. The DNA for the CDR3 is TGTGCCAGCAGTAATTTTTCAGGTTCCGGAAACACCATATATTTT. Its protein is CASSNFSGSGNTIYF.